This is a list of T cell receptor beta chains from one sample in a study of OX40 agonist ivuxolimab in advanced cancers. Some clones are missing from TCRdb's copy, which holds only in-frame ones; the method was immunoSEQ multiplex PCR. The sample records over 100,000 clones, roughly nine tenths being singletons. The starting material was CD4+ or CD8+ T cells sorted from blood, obtained in a trial of the OX40 agonist ivuxolimab. These receptors were obtained from an adult with an advanced solid tumor such as melanoma, head and neck, liver or kidney cancer. CDR3s leave out the opening cysteine and the closing phenylalanine or tryptophan.

v_call	j_call	cdr3_aa
TRBV28	TRBJ1-1	ASSFGDRANTEAF
TRBV27	TRBJ2-7	ASSLSRDNSYEQY
TRBV21-1	TRBJ1-2	ASGQGADGYT
TRBV6-6	TRBJ1-6	ASSRAGGGSPLH
TRBV19	TRBJ1-4	ASKNRGGSANEKLF
TRBV7-2	TRBJ1-6	ASSLLGSPLH
TRBV9	TRBJ2-7	ASSGGTGPVSYEQY
TRBV9	TRBJ1-3	ASGAEGFRNTIY
TRBV7-2	TRBJ1-2	ASSGRDSVYGYT
TRBV18	TRBJ1-5	ASSPPGQVNQPQH
TRBV19	TRBJ2-3	ASSPRLAGLTDTQY
TRBV6-6	TRBJ1-3	ASSSPGPGNTIY
TRBV2	TRBJ1-5	ASSRQIVNQPQH
TRBV28	TRBJ2-7	ASRDEGAGRIEQY
TRBV15	TRBJ2-3	ATSRDTGQQQY
TRBV25-1	TRBJ2-5	ASSDPGVEETQY
TRBV4-3	TRBJ1-2	ASSRTNDYGYT
TRBV30	TRBJ1-2	AWRTGGYYGYT
TRBV19	TRBJ1-2	ASSIVDYGYT
TRBV2	TRBJ2-7	ASSEEGTGAYEQY
TRBV9	TRBJ1-1	ASSGNGAQGTEAF
TRBV30	TRBJ2-3	AWNGRESDTQY
TRBV7-6	TRBJ2-6	ASSLITAPAGELLANVLT
TRBV6-1	TRBJ1-5	ASSSSLGQPQH